Following are 18 T cell receptor beta chains from one sample sequenced in a study of immune evolution from preneoplasia to lung adenocarcinoma. The data were produced by immunoSEQ multiplex PCR, yet TCRdb's version contains in-frame clones alone and is incomplete. The data show tens of thousands of clones, 74% seen once. The material sequenced was FFPE invasive lung adenocarcinoma tissue. The source is a person in their 60s with lung adenocarcinoma.

This clone was counted only a few times. The V gene is TRBV9, the J gene TRBJ2-3; TRBD2 matches at 8 bases. The V and J ends lost 2 bases and 7 bases, in that order; junction bases with no gene match: 6. Germline assignment: CDR1 SGDLS and CDR2 YYNGEE. The CDR3 loop spans 14 amino acids. The CDR3 DNA reads TGTGCCAGCAGCGTCCTAGCGGGTCGGCATACGCAGTATTTT. It encodes CASSVLAGRHTQYF.

This chain uses TRBV28 with TRBJ1-2; tentative D call: TRBD1 (6 bases). CDR1 is MDHEN, CDR2 SYDVKM, per germline. This CDR3 is built from 14 residues. V was shortened by 6 bases and J by 6 bases, with 17 bases between the two germline ends. The CDR3 is CASSRLGGGDGYTF. The CDR3 DNA sequence: TGTGCCAGCAGCCGCTTGGGGGGGGGCGATGGCTACACCTTC.

This chain joins TRBV2 and TRBJ2-6; tentative D call: TRBD1 (6 bases). Germline V gene sequence: CDR1 SNHLY, CDR2 FYNNEI. This CDR3 is 14 amino acids long. V lost 9 bases to trimming and J lost 4 bases, with 13 bases between them. CDR3 in amino acids: CARSQGSGANVLTF. CDR3 coding DNA: TGTGCCAGATCACAGGGATCCGGGGCCAACGTCCTGACTTTC.

About this clone: At one boundary the junction diverges from the germline segment, which might be a read error. The V call is TRBV5-1, the J call TRBJ1-2; D is unclear. CDR1 and CDR2 (germline): SGHRS, YFSETQ. The CDR3 has 15 residues. As DNA, the CDR3 is TGCGTCAGCAGCCTCGGGTCCGCCGCCATAACGCGCTACACCTTC. Amino acids: CVSSLGSAAITRYTF. Complete variable domain (other parts from reference TRBV5-1 and TRBJ1-2): KAGVTQTPRYLIKTRGQQVTLSCSPISGHRSVSWYQQTPGQGLQFLFEYFSETQRNKGNFPGRFSGRQFSNSRSEMNVSTLELGDSALYLCVSSLGSAAITRYTFGSGTRLTVV.

By proportion, this clone is medium-sized. The gene calls are TRBV5-1 and TRBJ2-5; 9 nucleotides align to TRBD1. V lost 4 bases and J lost 9; bases outside the gene matches: 7. Germline loops: CDR1 SGHRS, CDR2 YFSETQ. CDR3 length: 13 amino acids. The CDR3 DNA reads TGCGCCAGCAGCCCACGGACAGGGGAAGCCCAGTACTTC. Protein sequence: CASSPRTGEAQYF.

The chain uses TRBV11-2 and TRBJ1-2; 9 nucleotides match TRBD1. Germline V lookup: CDR1 SGHAT, CDR2 FQNNGV. Unmatched junction bases numbered 9, after V lost 5 bases and J lost 8 bases. The CDR3 has 14 residues. For the CDR3, the DNA is TGTGCCAGCAGCGCGCAACAGGGGGCTGGGGGCTACACCTTC. Its protein product is CASSAQQGAGGYTF.

The rearrangement joins TRBV7-2 to TRBJ2-3, with a tentative D call TRBD1 (6 bases). This CDR3 comprises 14 residues. In germline, CDR1 is SGHTA, CDR2 FQGNSA. V gave up 1 base and J gave up 4 bases, with 9 bases separating them. Written as DNA, the CDR3 is TGTGCCAGCAGCTTAGATCAGGGGTCAGATACGCAGTATTTT. It encodes CASSLDQGSDTQYF.

V is TRBV7-3 and J is TRBJ2-1; 12 bases agree with TRBD2. Trimming took 5 bases from V and 9 from J; bases not matched to a gene: 5. CDR3 length: 14 residues. Germline CDR1 and CDR2: SGHTA and FQGTGA. The CDR3 DNA reads TGTGCCAGCAGCCCTAGCGGGAGGGCCGGTGAGCAGTTCTTC. It translates to CASSPSGRAGEQFF.

The rearrangement links TRBV15 to TRBJ2-2, with 7 nucleotides matching TRBD1. The J segment lost 5 bases and the V segment lost 8 bases, leaving 5 bases of the junction unmatched. The CDR3 has 13 residues. From germline, CDR1 is LNHNV and CDR2 YYDKDF (reference sequence). The CDR3 region has the DNA TGTGCCACCCGGGACAGAATTACCGGGGAGCTGTTTTTT. As protein: CATRDRITGELFF.

The J gene is TRBJ2-5, the V gene TRBV5-1, with 9 nucleotides matching TRBD1. J lost 5 bases, V lost 3 bases, and 2 bases had no gene match. Germline assignment: CDR1 SGHRS and CDR2 YFSETQ. The length of the CDR3 is 13 residues. The CDR3 region has the DNA TGCGCCAGCAGCTCACAGGGGGCCGAGACCCAGTACTTC. As protein: CASSSQGAETQYF.

The V and J genes are TRBV4-1 and TRBJ1-5; no reliable D call. Germline assignment: CDR1 MGHRA and CDR2 YSYEKL. The CDR3 has 15 residues. V lost 0 bases, J lost 9 bases, and 15 bases lay in between. For the CDR3, the DNA is TGCGCCAGCAGCCAAGATTCCGCGGCCGGCAGGCCCCAGCATTTT. It encodes CASSQDSAAGRPQHF.

The chain employs TRBV7-8 and TRBJ1-5; 8 bases fit TRBD1. With 6 bases clipped from V and 2 bases from J, the junction kept 3 bases outside the gene matches. CDR1 SGHVS and CDR2 FQNEAQ come from the germline V gene. There are 14 residues in the CDR3. For the CDR3, the DNA is TGTGCCAGCAGTTTGACAGGGGGCAATCAGCCCCAGCATTTT. Translated: CASSLTGGNQPQHF.

This chain joins TRBV11-2 and TRBJ2-1; D may correspond to TRBD1 or TRBD2 (6 bases each). Deletions cut 7 bases from V and 4 bases from J, with 17 bases between. The length of the CDR3 is 15 residues. Germline-derived CDR1 and CDR2 are SGHAT and FQNNGV. This chain's CDR3 is CASTVSRGTYNEQFF. In DNA, the CDR3 is TGTGCCAGCACAGTATCGAGGGGGACTTACAATGAGCAGTTCTTC.

The chain recombines TRBV28 with TRBJ2-4; D not certain. The V gene lost 3 bases and the J gene lost 0 bases, with 24 bases spanning the gap. The CDR3 runs to 20 residues. Germline V lookup: CDR1 MDHEN, CDR2 SYDVKM. Written as DNA, the CDR3 is TGTGCCAGCAGTTTTTTCGGCAGGCCGGCACCTATGTTAGCCAAAAACATTCAGTACTTC. This codes for CASSFFGRPAPMLAKNIQYF.

The chain uses TRBV5-1 and TRBJ1-3, with 7 positions matching TRBD1. This CDR3 comprises 16 residues. Germline V gives CDR1 SGHRS, CDR2 YFSETQ. The trim removed 3 bases at V and 0 bases at J, leaving 6 bases unmatched. This CDR3 is CASSSGTANSGNTIYF. In DNA form, the CDR3 reads TGCGCCAGCAGCTCCGGGACAGCCAACTCTGGAAACACCATATATTTT. The variable domain in full, completed from reference TRBV5-1 and TRBJ1-3, reads KAGVTQTPRYLIKTRGQQVTLSCSPISGHRSVSWYQQTPGQGLQFLFEYFSETQRNKGNFPGRFSGRQFSNSRSEMNVSTLELGDSALYLCASSSGTANSGNTIYFGEGSWLTVV.

This clone was seen once. This chain uses TRBV6-5 with TRBJ1-2, with D perhaps TRBD1 (5 bases). Trimming cost V 4 bases and J 2 bases, with 11 bases left between them. Germline V gene data show CDR1 as MNHEY and CDR2 as SVGAGI. The CDR3 consists of 14 residues. The CDR3 here is CASSSQGRNYGYTF. The CDR3 region has the DNA TGTGCCAGCAGTTCCCAGGGTAGGAACTATGGCTACACCTTC.

The chain couples TRBV6-6 to TRBJ2-3; tentatively, D is TRBD1 (6 bases). Germline lookup yields CDR1 MNHNY and CDR2 SVGAGI (reference sequence). The length of the CDR3 is 15 residues. Trimming cost V 6 bases and J 4 bases, with 17 bases left between them. CDR3 coding DNA: TGTGCCAGCAGCAATCCCGGGACATCCCCAGATACGCAGTATTTT. Protein sequence: CASSNPGTSPDTQYF.

This chain connects TRBV2 to TRBJ2-7; D is undetermined. CDR3 size: 13 residues. The ends were cut back, 4 bases at V and 2 bases at J, with 9 bases in the middle. Germline CDR1 SNHLY, CDR2 FYNNEI. In DNA, the CDR3 is TGTGCCAGCAGTGGCGGAGACACCTACGAGCAGTACTTC. Amino acids: CASSGGDTYEQYF.